A selection of T cell receptor beta chains follows, all from one sample in a study of T cell repertoires in cytomegalovirus infection. These TCRs are of unknown antigen specificity. MiXCR, run by TCRdb on the reads, gives a single entry per CDR3 protein. Altogether some 150,000 distinct CDR3 sequences are present, 32% being singletons, with the ten largest covering roughly 51%. The sample was CD8+ T cells from cultured PBMCs, taken from culture after CMV antigen stimulation. The receptors come from a human donor in good health (CMV status not recorded). Some clones in this sample may be carry-over from other donors' samples. The CDR3 runs from the conserved cysteine through the conserved F or W.

TRBV6-2/TRBV6-3	TRBJ1-2	CATEGQGSYGYTF
TRBV12-3/TRBV12-4	TRBJ2-1	CASSFTSRGTDEQFF
TRBV2	TRBJ2-7	CASSENGDTREQYF
TRBV7-8	TRBJ1-5	CASSPDIYSNQPQHF
TRBV20-1	TRBJ1-1	CSAGTGRGKEAFF
TRBV6-6	TRBJ2-1	CASTADRNEQFF
TRBV7-9	TRBJ2-2	CARGDETGELFF
TRBV28	TRBJ2-7	CASRSDGSYEQYF
TRBV4-1	TRBJ1-4	CASSQEEGPGQNEKLFF
TRBV2	TRBJ2-2	CADQRDTGELFF
TRBV5-6	TRBJ1-2	CASSFWQDYYGYTF
TRBV9	TRBJ1-6	CASSVGQGFGSPLHF
TRBV6-5	TRBJ2-7	CASSSSGQVDSYEQYF
TRBV6-1	TRBJ1-1	CASSAIGGPEAFF
TRBV29-1	TRBJ1-1	CSVEQGTEAFF
TRBV27	TRBJ1-2	CASSPGGPHYGYTF
TRBV7-6	TRBJ1-6	CASEGLRSPLHF
TRBV2	TRBJ1-4	CASTWANEKLFF
TRBV20-1	TRBJ1-2	CSARDFGTAGVLDGYTF
TRBV10-2	TRBJ2-7	CASSVGSYEQYF
TRBV6-6	TRBJ1-4	CATKDRELPTNEKLFF
TRBV12-3/TRBV12-4	TRBJ2-5	CASSSRDTLPETQYF
TRBV28	TRBJ1-1	CASKMSLGTEAFF
TRBV2	TRBJ2-7	CASIHRRDRDVEQYF
TRBV7-9	TRBJ2-3	CASSLGSGADTQYF
TRBV18	TRBJ1-3	CASSPLSGNSGNTIYF
TRBV18	TRBJ2-3	CASSPTGWAGETDTQYF
TRBV7-9	TRBJ2-2	CASSLWTGLGELFF
TRBV20-1	TRBJ2-7	CSAVTSGGLAYEQYF
TRBV28	TRBJ1-2	CASSFRLGGDNYGYTF
TRBV5-4	TRBJ1-1	CASSLGTELNTEAFF
TRBV6-2/TRBV6-3	TRBJ1-2	CASSYSGDIGYTF
TRBV6-1	TRBJ2-7	CASSSGQGSYEQYF
TRBV3-1	TRBJ1-1	CASRSEMNTEAFF
TRBV7-4	TRBJ1-1	CASRLGEAFF
TRBV7-8	TRBJ2-1	CASSQGQGLSSYNEQFF
TRBV27	TRBJ2-1	CASSWDRENEQFF
TRBV7-2	TRBJ2-7	CASEVGAGGYEQYF
TRBV12-3/TRBV12-4	TRBJ2-5	CASSPPGWAQYF
TRBV27	TRBJ1-1	CASSPIDKNTEAFF
TRBV4-1	TRBJ1-2	CASSQIFPGQAPWGYTF
TRBV7-3	TRBJ2-1	CASSSIAGGSAREQFF
TRBV30	TRBJ2-7	CAWCRDGSYEQYF
TRBV10-3	TRBJ2-1	CAISDSGTYNEQFF
TRBV7-6	TRBJ2-7	CASSFLPGEQYF
TRBV19	TRBJ1-1	CASSMGEATEAFF
TRBV7-6	TRBJ1-1	CASSPEVGGTEAFF
TRBV3-1	TRBJ2-1	CASSRNLPGQGSYNEQFF
TRBV7-6	TRBJ1-1	CASSLDKRGGGTEAFF
TRBV3-1	TRBJ2-7	CASSQDRGTYEQYF
TRBV19	TRBJ1-1	CASRNGDRGVTEAFF
TRBV12-3/TRBV12-4	TRBJ2-7	CASSLGHREQYF
TRBV6-2/TRBV6-3	TRBJ1-2	CASTDPVTGYTF